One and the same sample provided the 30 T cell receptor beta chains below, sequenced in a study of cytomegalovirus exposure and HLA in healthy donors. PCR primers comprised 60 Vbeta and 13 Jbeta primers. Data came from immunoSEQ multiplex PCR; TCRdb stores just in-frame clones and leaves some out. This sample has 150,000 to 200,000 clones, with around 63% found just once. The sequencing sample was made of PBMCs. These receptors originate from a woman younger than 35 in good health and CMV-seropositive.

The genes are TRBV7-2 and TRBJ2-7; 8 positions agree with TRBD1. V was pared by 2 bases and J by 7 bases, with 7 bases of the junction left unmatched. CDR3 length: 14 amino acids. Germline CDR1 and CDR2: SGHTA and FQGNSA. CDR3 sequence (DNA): TGTGCCAGCAGCTTACAGACAGGGGCCGGGGAGCAGTACTTC. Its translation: CASSLQTGAGEQYF.

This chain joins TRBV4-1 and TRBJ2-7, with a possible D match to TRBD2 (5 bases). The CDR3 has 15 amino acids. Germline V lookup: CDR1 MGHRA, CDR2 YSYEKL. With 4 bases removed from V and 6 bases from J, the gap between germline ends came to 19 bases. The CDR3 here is CASSPWEKTSREQYF. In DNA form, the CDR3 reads TGCGCCAGCAGCCCGTGGGAGAAGACCTCTCGCGAGCAGTACTTC.

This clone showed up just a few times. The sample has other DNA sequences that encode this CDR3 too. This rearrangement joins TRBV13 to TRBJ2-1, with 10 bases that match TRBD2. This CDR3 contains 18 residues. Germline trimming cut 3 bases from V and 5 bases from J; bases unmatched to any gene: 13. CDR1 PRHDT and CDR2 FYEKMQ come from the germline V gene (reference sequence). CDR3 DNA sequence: TGTGCCAGCAGCTTCTTGGGGCCTGGACTAGCGGCCAACAATGAGCAGTTCTTC. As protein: CASSFLGPGLAANNEQFF.

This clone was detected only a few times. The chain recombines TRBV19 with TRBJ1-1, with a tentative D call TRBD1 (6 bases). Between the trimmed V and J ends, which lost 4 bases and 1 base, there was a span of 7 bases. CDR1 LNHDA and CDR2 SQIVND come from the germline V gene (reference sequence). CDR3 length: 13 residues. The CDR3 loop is CASSNRENTEAFF. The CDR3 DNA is TGTGCCAGTAGTAACAGGGAGAACACTGAAGCTTTCTTT.

DNA for the CDR3: TGTGCCAGCAGTTTATTAGGCAGGGGCGGCGATCAGCCCCAGCATTTT. Protein: CASSLLGRGGDQPQHF. The chain has TRBV28 and TRBJ1-5, with a possible D match to TRBD1 (6 bases). The CDR3 is made up of 16 amino acids. Germline lookup yields CDR1 MDHEN and CDR2 SYDVKM. The ends were cut back, 1 base at V and 5 bases at J, with 15 bases in the middle.

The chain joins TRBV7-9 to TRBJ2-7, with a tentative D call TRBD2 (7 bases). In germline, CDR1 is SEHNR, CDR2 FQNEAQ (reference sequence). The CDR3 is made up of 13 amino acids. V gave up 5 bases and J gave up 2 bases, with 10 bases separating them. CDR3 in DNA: TGTGCCAGCAGCGGCGGGGGCACCTACGAGCAGTACTTC. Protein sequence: CASSGGGTYEQYF. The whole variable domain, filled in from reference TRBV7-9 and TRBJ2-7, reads DTGVSQNPRHKITKRGQNVTFRCDPISEHNRLYWYRQTLGQGPEFLTYFQNEAQLEKSRLLSDRFSAERPKGSFSTLEIQRTEQGDSAMYLCASSGGGTYEQYFGPGTRLTVT.

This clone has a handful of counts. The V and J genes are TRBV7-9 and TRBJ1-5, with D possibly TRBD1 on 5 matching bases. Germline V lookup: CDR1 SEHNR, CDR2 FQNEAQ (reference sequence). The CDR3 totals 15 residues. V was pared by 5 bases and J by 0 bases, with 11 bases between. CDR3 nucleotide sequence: TGTGCCAGCAGCCCCCCCGGGGGTAGCAATCAGCCCCAGCATTTT. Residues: CASSPPGGSNQPQHF.

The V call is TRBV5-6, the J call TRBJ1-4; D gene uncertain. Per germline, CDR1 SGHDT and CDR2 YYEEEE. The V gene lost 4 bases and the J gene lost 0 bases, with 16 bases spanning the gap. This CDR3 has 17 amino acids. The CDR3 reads CASSTGFSPATNEKLFF. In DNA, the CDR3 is TGTGCCAGCAGCACGGGGTTCTCCCCTGCAACTAATGAAAAACTGTTTTTT.

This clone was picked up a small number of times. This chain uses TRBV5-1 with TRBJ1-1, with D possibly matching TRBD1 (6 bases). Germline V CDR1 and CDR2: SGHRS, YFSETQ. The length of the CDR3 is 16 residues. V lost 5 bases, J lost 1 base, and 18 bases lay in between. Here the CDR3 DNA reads TGCGCCAGCAGGTGGTTCGCGGGGGCCCCGAACACTGAAGCTTTCTTT. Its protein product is CASRWFAGAPNTEAFF.

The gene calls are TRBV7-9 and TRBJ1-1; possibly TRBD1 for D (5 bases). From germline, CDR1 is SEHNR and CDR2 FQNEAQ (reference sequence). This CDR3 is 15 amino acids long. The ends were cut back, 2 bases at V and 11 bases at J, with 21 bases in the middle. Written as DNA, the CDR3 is TGTGCCAGCAGCTTATTAAACGCCGGGGGGGTGAGTGCTTTCTTT. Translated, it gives CASSLLNAGGVSAFF.

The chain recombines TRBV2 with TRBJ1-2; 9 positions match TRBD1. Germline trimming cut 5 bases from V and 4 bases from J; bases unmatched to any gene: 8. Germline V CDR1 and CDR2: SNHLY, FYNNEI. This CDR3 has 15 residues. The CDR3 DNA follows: TGTGCCAGCAGTTTCCTTCAGACAGGGGGCTATGGCTACACCTTC. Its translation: CASSFLQTGGYGYTF. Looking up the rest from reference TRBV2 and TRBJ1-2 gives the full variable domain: EPEVTQTPSHQVTQMGQEVILRCVPISNHLYFYWYRQILGQKVEFLVSFYNNEISEKSEIFDDQFSVERPDGSNFTLKIRSTKLEDSAMYFCASSFLQTGGYGYTFGSGTRLTVV.

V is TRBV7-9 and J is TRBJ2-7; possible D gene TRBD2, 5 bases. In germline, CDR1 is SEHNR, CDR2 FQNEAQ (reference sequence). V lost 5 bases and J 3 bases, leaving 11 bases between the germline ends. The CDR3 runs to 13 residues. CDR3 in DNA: TGTGCCAGCAGCCCCCAACTAGACTACGAGCAGTACTTC. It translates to CASSPQLDYEQYF.

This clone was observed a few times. The CDR3 DNA reads as TGTGCCAGCAGTGTAGGCAGGGCTCGAGAAAAACTGTTTTTT. Amino acids: CASSVGRAREKLFF. The V gene is TRBV2, the J gene TRBJ1-4; the D gene is possibly TRBD1 (5 bases). V was pared by 4 bases and J by 8 bases, with 14 bases between. The CDR3 consists of 14 residues. CDR1 and CDR2 from the germline V gene are SNHLY and FYNNEI.

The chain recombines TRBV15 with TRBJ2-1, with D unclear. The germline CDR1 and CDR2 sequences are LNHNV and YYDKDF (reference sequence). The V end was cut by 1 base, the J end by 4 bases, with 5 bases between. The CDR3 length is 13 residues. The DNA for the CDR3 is TGTGCCACCAGCAGAGTAGCTTACAATGAGCAGTTCTTC. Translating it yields CATSRVAYNEQFF.

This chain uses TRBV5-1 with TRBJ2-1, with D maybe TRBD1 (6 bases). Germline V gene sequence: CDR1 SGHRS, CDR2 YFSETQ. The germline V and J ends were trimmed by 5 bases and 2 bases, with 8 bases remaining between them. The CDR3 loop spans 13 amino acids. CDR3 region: CASRQGAYNEQFF. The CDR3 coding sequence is TGCGCCAGCAGACAGGGCGCCTACAATGAGCAGTTCTTC. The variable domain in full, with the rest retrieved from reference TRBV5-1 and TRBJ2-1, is KAGVTQTPRYLIKTRGQQVTLSCSPISGHRSVSWYQQTPGQGLQFLFEYFSETQRNKGNFPGRFSGRQFSNSRSEMNVSTLELGDSALYLCASRQGAYNEQFFGPGTRLTVL.

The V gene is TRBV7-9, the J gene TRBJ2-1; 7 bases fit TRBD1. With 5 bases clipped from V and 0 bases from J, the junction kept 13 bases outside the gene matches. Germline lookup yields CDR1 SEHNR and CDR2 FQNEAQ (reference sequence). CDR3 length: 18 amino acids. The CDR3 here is CASSTPPQRDSSYNEQFF. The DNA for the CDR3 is TGTGCCAGCAGCACCCCCCCCCAGAGGGACAGCTCCTACAATGAGCAGTTCTTC.

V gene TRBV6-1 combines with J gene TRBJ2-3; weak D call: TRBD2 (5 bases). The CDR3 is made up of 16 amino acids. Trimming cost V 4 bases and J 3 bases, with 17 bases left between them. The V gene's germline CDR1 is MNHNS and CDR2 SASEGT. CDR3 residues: CASSALAGFGTDTQYF. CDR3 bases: TGTGCCAGCAGTGCGCTAGCTGGGTTCGGTACAGATACGCAGTATTTT.

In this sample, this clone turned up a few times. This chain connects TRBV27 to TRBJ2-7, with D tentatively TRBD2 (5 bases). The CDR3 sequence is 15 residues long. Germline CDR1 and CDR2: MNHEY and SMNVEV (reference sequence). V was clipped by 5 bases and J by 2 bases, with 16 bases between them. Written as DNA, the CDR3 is TGTGCCAGCAGTCTAGCTATCGGGGTGACCTACGAGCAGTACTTC. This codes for CASSLAIGVTYEQYF.

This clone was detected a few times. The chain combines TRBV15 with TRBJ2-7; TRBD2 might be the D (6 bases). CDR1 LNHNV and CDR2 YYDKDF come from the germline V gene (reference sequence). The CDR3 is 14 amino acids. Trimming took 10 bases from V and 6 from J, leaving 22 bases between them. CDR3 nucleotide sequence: TGTGCCATAAATGGGGGACTGGTGGGGTCCGAGCAGTACTTC. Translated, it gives CAINGGLVGSEQYF.

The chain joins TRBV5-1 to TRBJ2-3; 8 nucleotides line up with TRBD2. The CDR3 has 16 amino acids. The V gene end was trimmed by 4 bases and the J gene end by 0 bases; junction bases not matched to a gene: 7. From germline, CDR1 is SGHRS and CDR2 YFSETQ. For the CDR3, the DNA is TGCGCCAGCAGCCCCGGGATAGCGGGAAGCACAGATACGCAGTATTTT. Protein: CASSPGIAGSTDTQYF.

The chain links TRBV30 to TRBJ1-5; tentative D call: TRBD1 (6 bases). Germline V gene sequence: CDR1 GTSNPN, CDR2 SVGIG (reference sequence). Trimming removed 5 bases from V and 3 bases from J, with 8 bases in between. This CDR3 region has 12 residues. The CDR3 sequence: CAWGQINQPQHF. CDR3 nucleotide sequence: TGTGCCTGGGGACAGATCAATCAGCCCCAGCATTTT.

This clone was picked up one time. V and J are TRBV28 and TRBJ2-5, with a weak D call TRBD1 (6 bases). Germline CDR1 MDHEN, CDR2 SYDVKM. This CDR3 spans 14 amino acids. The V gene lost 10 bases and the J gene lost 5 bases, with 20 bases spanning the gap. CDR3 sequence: CAISLGEQGETQYF. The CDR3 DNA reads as TGTGCCATCTCCCTGGGCGAGCAGGGGGAGACCCAGTACTTC.

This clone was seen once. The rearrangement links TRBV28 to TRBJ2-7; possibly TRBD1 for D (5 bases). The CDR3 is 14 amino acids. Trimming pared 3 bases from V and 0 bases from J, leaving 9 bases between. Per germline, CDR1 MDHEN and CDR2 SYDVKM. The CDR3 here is CASSFFGASYEQYF. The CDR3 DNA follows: TGTGCCAGCAGTTTTTTTGGGGCCTCCTACGAGCAGTACTTC.

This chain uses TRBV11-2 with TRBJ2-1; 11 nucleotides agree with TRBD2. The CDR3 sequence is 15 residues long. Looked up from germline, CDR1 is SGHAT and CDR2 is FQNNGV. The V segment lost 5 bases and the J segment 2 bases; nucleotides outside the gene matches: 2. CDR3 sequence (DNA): TGTGCCAGCAGCGTGACTAGCGGGGCCTACAATGAGCAGTTCTTC. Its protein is CASSVTSGAYNEQFF. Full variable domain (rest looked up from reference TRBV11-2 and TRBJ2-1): EAGVAQSPRYKIIEKRQSVAFWCNPISGHATLYWYQQILGQGPKLLIQFQNNGVVDDSQLPKDRFSAERLKGVDSTLKIQPAKLEDSAVYLCASSVTSGAYNEQFFGPGTRLTVL.

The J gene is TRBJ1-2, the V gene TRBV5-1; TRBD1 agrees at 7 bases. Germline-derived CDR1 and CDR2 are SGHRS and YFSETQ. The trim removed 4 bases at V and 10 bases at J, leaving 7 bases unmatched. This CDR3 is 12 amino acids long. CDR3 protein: CASSPAQGNYTF. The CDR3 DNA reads TGCGCCAGCAGCCCAGCACAGGGGAACTACACCTTC. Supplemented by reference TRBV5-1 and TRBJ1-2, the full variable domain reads KAGVTQTPRYLIKTRGQQVTLSCSPISGHRSVSWYQQTPGQGLQFLFEYFSETQRNKGNFPGRFSGRQFSNSRSEMNVSTLELGDSALYLCASSPAQGNYTFGSGTRLTVV.

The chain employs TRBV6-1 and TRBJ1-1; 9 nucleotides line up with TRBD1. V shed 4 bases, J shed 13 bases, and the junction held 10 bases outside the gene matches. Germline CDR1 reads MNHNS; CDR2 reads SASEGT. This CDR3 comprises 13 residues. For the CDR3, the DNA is TGTGCCAGCAGTGCGACAGGGGGAGCGTATGGTTTCTTT. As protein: CASSATGGAYGFF.

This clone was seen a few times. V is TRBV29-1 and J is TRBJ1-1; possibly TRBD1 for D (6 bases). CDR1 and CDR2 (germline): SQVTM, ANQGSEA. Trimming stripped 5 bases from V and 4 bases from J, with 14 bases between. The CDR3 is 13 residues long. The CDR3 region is CSVPPGVGTEAFF. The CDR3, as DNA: TGCAGCGTTCCACCAGGGGTCGGCACTGAAGCTTTCTTT.

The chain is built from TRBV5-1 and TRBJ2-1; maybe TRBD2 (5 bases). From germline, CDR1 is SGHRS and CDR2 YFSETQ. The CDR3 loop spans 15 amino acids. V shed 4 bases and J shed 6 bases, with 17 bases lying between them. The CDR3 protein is CASSPDPGGINEQFF. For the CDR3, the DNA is TGCGCCAGCAGCCCTGACCCCGGAGGTATCAATGAGCAGTTCTTC.

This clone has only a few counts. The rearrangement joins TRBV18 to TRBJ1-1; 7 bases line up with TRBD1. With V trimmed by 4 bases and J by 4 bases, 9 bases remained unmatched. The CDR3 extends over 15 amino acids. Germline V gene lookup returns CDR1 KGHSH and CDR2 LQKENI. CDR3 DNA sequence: TGTGCCAGCTCACTAACTACAGGGGTTGGCACTGAAGCTTTCTTT. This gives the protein CASSLTTGVGTEAFF.

CDR3 DNA: TGTGCCAGTAGTATAGATCGGCAGGGGGAGCAGTACTTC. It specifies CASSIDRQGEQYF. The rearrangement uses TRBV19 and TRBJ2-7; tentatively, D is TRBD1 (6 bases). Germline-derived CDR1 and CDR2 are LNHDA and SQIVND (reference sequence). Between the trimmed V and J ends, which lost 0 bases and 7 bases, there was a span of 10 bases. This CDR3 has 13 amino acids.